These 9 T cell receptor beta chains originate from one sample sequenced in a study of blood T cell repertoires in COVID-19. Here immunoSEQ multiplex PCR was the method, and the copy in TCRdb shows in-frame clones only, minus some. The sample comprises about 330,000 clones, over 75% of which are singletons, and 3% to 4% rests with the top ten. Specimen: peripheral blood. The receptors come from a woman aged 45 to 65 with active or convalescent COVID-19.

The rearrangement joins TRBV15 to TRBJ2-2, with 8 positions matching TRBD2. Trimming removed 3 bases from V and 8 bases from J; junction bases left unmatched: 8. The germline gives CDR1 LNHNV, CDR2 YYDKDF (reference sequence). This CDR3 has 15 amino acids. Here the CDR3 reads CATSRDIAGTGELFF. The CDR3 DNA reads TGTGCCACCAGCAGGGATATAGCGGGAACTGGGGAGCTGTTTTTT.

This CDR3 reads CASSITGGGYGYTF. The CDR3, as DNA: TGTGCCAGCAGCATAACGGGGGGAGGCTATGGCTACACCTTC. This chain links TRBV5-4 with TRBJ1-2, with TRBD1 as a possible D gene (5 bases). Trimming stripped 4 bases from V and 4 bases from J, with 14 bases between. CDR3 size: 14 residues. Germline CDR1 is SGHNT and CDR2 is YYREEE (reference sequence).

This chain uses TRBV27 with TRBJ2-7, with a weak D call TRBD1 (5 bases). The CDR3 totals 15 residues. Trimming left V 2 bases short and J 3 bases short, with 14 bases between. From germline, CDR1 is MNHEY and CDR2 SMNVEV (reference sequence). The CDR3 DNA reads as TGTGCCAGCAGTTTACTGGGGCAGGGATACTACGAGCAGTACTTC. This encodes CASSLLGQGYYEQYF.

The chain combines TRBV7-2 with TRBJ1-4; 10 positions match TRBD1. Trimming at V came to 5 bases and at J to 7 bases, leaving 7 bases not matched to a gene. Germline loops: CDR1 SGHTA, CDR2 FQGNSA. The CDR3 spans 15 residues. Here the CDR3 DNA reads TGTGCCAGCAGCGCTCGGACAGGGGGAAGTGAAAAACTGTTTTTT. Protein: CASSARTGGSEKLFF. The variable domain in full, with the rest retrieved from reference TRBV7-2 and TRBJ1-4, is GAGVSQSPSNKVTEKGKDVELRCDPISGHTALYWYRQSLGQGLEFLIYFQGNSAPDKSGLPSDRFSAERTGGSVSTLTIQRTQQEDSAVYLCASSARTGGSEKLFFGSGTQLSVL.

The rearrangement links TRBV27 to TRBJ2-2, with 8 bases identical to TRBD1. The germline V gene encodes CDR1 MNHEY and CDR2 SMNVEV (reference sequence). This CDR3 comprises 14 residues. V was pared by 7 bases and J by 6 bases, with 7 bases of the junction left unmatched. The CDR3 nucleotides are TGTGCCAGCACCAGGGGGCAGGTGTCCGGGGAGCTGTTTTTT. Translated, it gives CASTRGQVSGELFF.

The V gene is TRBV2, the J gene TRBJ2-5, with a weak D call TRBD2 (6 bases). The V and J ends lost 6 bases and 2 bases respectively, with 16 bases between them. Germline assignment: CDR1 SNHLY and CDR2 FYNNEI. The CDR3 is 15 amino acids. The DNA of the CDR3 is TGTGCCAGCAGCGTCGCGCGGGGTGGGCAAGAGACCCAGTACTTC. Translation: CASSVARGGQETQYF.

The rearrangement uses TRBV13 and TRBJ1-5; tentative D call: TRBD1 (5 bases). The CDR3 is made up of 14 amino acids. Germline CDR1 and CDR2: PRHDT and FYEKMQ (reference sequence). The ends were cut back, 2 bases at V and 6 bases at J, with 11 bases in the middle. CDR3 DNA sequence: TGTGCCAGCAGCTTATTTGGGGCACGTCAGCCCCAGCATTTT. Protein sequence: CASSLFGARQPQHF. Filled out from reference TRBV13 and TRBJ1-5, the complete variable domain reads AAGVIQSPRHLIKEKRETATLKCYPIPRHDTVYWYQQGPGQDPQFLISFYEKMQSDKGSIPDRFSAQQFSDYHSELNMSSLELGDSALYFCASSLFGARQPQHFGDGTRLSIL.

The rearrangement joins TRBV4-3 to TRBJ2-2; no clear D gene. Trimming stripped 1 base from V and 0 bases from J, with 9 bases between. Germline V gene sequence: CDR1 LGHNA, CDR2 YSLEER. CDR3 length equals 16 residues. CDR3 in amino acids: CASSQGASSNTGELFF. The CDR3 region has the DNA TGCGCCAGCAGCCAAGGTGCGAGTTCGAACACCGGGGAGCTGTTTTTT.

The chain combines TRBV6-5 with TRBJ1-2; tentative D call: TRBD1 (5 bases). The CDR3 is made up of 14 amino acids. Trimming left V 0 bases short and J 5 bases short, with 10 bases between. Per germline, CDR1 MNHEY and CDR2 SVGAGI. CDR3 amino acids: CASSYSTGGYGYTF. CDR3 in DNA: TGTGCCAGCAGTTACTCGACGGGGGGGTATGGCTACACCTTC.